Listed below are T cell receptor beta chains from one sample, sequenced in a study of control samples from healthy donors and cancer patients. The repertoire was sequenced with immunoSEQ multiplex PCR; TCRdb's copy has only in-frame clones and lacks some. Of 52,000 or so clones in the sample, roughly 92% were seen once. Specimen: blood. These receptors all stem from a man in his thirties or forties in good health. Each CDR3 is given with its conserved first and last residue. D genes are given only for firm matches. For some rows the clone size is stated as once, few or many, or as a class when expanded; others skip it.

j_call,v_call,clone_size,d_call,cdr3_aa,cdr3_nt
TRBJ2-3,TRBV9,once,TRBD2,CASSGIPGGPSDTQYF,TGTGCCAGCAGCGGGATCCCGGGGGGGCCTTCAGATACGCAGTATTTT
TRBJ2-3,TRBV10-2,few,TRBD2,CASRGGADTQYF,TGCGCCAGCAGGGGGGGGGCAGATACGCAGTATTTT
TRBJ2-2,TRBV9,-,-,CASSVEGQNTGELFF,TGTGCCAGCAGCGTAGAGGGACAGAACACCGGGGAGCTGTTTTTT
TRBJ1-3,TRBV6-5,-,TRBD1,CASTRDRGSTIYF,TGTGCCAGTACCCGGGACAGGGGGAGCACCATATATTTT
TRBJ1-5,TRBV6-5,-,-,CASLPGRVSNQPQHF,TGTGCCAGCCTTCCTGGGAGGGTTAGCAATCAGCCCCAGCATTTT
TRBJ2-6,TRBV30,-,-,CAWTWRGSPGANVLTF,TGTGCCTGGACCTGGAGGGGGTCGCCTGGGGCCAACGTCCTGACTTTC
TRBJ2-3,TRBV7-3,-,TRBD2,CASSLTGGASTDTQYF,TGTGCCAGCAGCTTAACCGGGGGGGCCAGCACAGATACGCAGTATTTT
TRBJ2-1,TRBV30,few,-,CAWSRPAPSSYNEQFF,TGTGCCTGGAGTCGGCCGGCCCCTAGCTCCTACAATGAGCAGTTCTTC
TRBJ2-7,TRBV18,once,TRBD2,CASSLGTTRYEQYF,TGTGCCAGCTCACTCGGGACTACCCGGTACGAGCAGTACTTC
TRBJ1-2,TRBV30,-,-,CAWSVIPGGGYTF,TGTGCCTGGAGTGTAATTCCGGGCGGGGGCTACACCTTC
TRBJ1-6,TRBV28,-,-,CASNKQGFMYRSPLHF,TGTGCCAGCAATAAACAGGGCTTTATGTACCGTTCACCCCTCCACTTT
TRBJ2-1,TRBV7-9,-,-,CASSFPGNEQFF,TGTGCCAGCAGCTTTCCCGGCAATGAGCAGTTCTTC
TRBJ2-3,TRBV29-1,-,-,CSGHPAGARSTQYF,TGCAGCGGCCACCCCGCGGGGGCAAGGAGTACGCAGTATTTT
TRBJ2-1,TRBV5-1,once,TRBD2,CASSSAPGLAGGSHEQFF,TGCGCCAGCAGCTCCGCTCCAGGACTAGCGGGAGGATCTCATGAGCAGTTCTTC
TRBJ1-6,TRBV6-6,-,TRBD1,CASRRGQGSVSSPLHF,TGTGCCAGCCGGCGAGGACAGGGCTCAGTTTCCTCACCCCTCCACTTT
TRBJ1-1,TRBV6-6,-,-,CASSLRGTEAFF,TGTGCCAGCAGTCTCAGGGGCACTGAAGCTTTCTTT
TRBJ1-2,TRBV3-1/TRBV3-2,-,-,CASSEGVGHGYTF,TGTGCCAGCAGCGAAGGTGTGGGACATGGCTACACCTTC
TRBJ1-5,TRBV4-3,once,-,CASSQDRPGYSNQPQHF,TGCGCCAGCAGCCAAGATCGCCCCGGCTATAGCAATCAGCCCCAGCATTTT
TRBJ1-4,TRBV27,-,TRBD1,CASSPFDRGHEKLFF,TGTGCCAGCAGTCCGTTCGACAGGGGCCATGAAAAACTGTTTTTT
TRBJ1-6,TRBV25-1,once,-,CASSELGNSPLHF,TGTGCCAGCAGTGAGCTGGGGAATTCACCCCTCCACTTT
TRBJ2-7,TRBV7-9,-,TRBD2,CASSLAVASGVHANYEQYF,TGTGCCAGCAGCTTAGCGGTCGCTAGCGGGGTCCATGCTAACTACGAGCAGTACTTC
TRBJ1-4,TRBV5-1,-,-,CASSSRPGPTNEKLFF,TGCGCCAGCAGCTCCCGTCCGGGACCAACTAATGAAAAACTGTTTTTT
TRBJ2-7,TRBV19,few,TRBD2,CASSLGGRSYEQYF,TGTGCCAGTAGTTTGGGCGGGAGGTCCTACGAGCAGTACTTC
TRBJ1-3,TRBV4-1,-,-,CASGDVSSGNTIYF,TGCGCCAGTGGCGACGTATCCTCTGGAAACACCATATATTTT
TRBJ1-4,TRBV18,-,-,CASSPPNERGEKLFF,TGTGCCAGCTCACCACCGAACGAGAGAGGGGAAAAACTGTTTTTT
TRBJ1-2,TRBV12-3/TRBV12-4,once,TRBD1,CASSQTGHLGYTF,TGTGCCAGCAGTCAGACAGGGCATCTTGGCTACACCTTC
TRBJ2-3,TRBV7-9,-,-,CASSPGDFITDTQYF,TGTGCCAGCAGCCCAGGAGACTTTATCACAGATACGCAGTATTTT
TRBJ2-1,TRBV7-9,-,-,CASSFERNEQFF,TGTGCCAGCAGCTTCGAAAGAAATGAGCAGTTCTTC
TRBJ2-7,TRBV6-6,-,-,CASSPGTIDEQYF,TGTGCCAGCAGCCCCGGGACGATCGACGAGCAGTACTTC
TRBJ2-3,TRBV9,-,-,CASSGRAPAQYF,TGTGCCAGCAGCGGGCGTGCCCCGGCGCAGTATTTT
TRBJ2-7,TRBV7-8,-,TRBD2,CASSLIAGFVDEQYF,TGTGCCAGCAGCTTAATAGCGGGGTTTGTGGACGAGCAGTACTTC
TRBJ2-3,TRBV7-3,-,TRBD2,CASSHREGSTDTQYF,TGTGCCAGCAGTCATAGGGAGGGAAGCACAGATACGCAGTATTTT
TRBJ2-7,TRBV19,-,-,CASSSGGSYEQYF,TGTGCCAGTAGTAGTGGGGGCTCCTACGAGCAGTACTTC
TRBJ2-1,TRBV10-3,-,TRBD1,CAIREGTGGYNEQFF,TGTGCCATCAGAGAAGGGACAGGCGGCTACAATGAGCAGTTCTTC
TRBJ1-6,TRBV2,-,-,CASSPQGNDNSPLHF,TGTGCCAGCAGTCCCCAGGGGAATGATAATTCACCCCTCCACTTT
TRBJ2-7,TRBV5-5,-,TRBD1,CASSFQGQGPYEQYF,TGTGCCAGCAGCTTCCAGGGACAGGGGCCCTACGAGCAGTACTTC
TRBJ2-2,TRBV5-4,few,TRBD1,CASSPGQGFPGELFF,TGTGCCAGCAGCCCGGGACAGGGGTTTCCCGGGGAGCTGTTTTTT
TRBJ2-7,TRBV6-5,-,-,CASSYREEAPSYEQYF,TGTGCCAGCAGTTACAGGGAGGAGGCTCCCTCCTACGAGCAGTACTTC
TRBJ2-7,TRBV4-1,-,TRBD2,CASSQELAGSYEQYF,TGCGCCAGCAGCCAAGAACTAGCGGGGTCCTACGAGCAGTACTTC
TRBJ2-5,TRBV30,-,-,CAWSRRTVAGETQYF,TGTGCCTGGAGCCGCCGGACAGTGGCTGGGGAGACCCAGTACTTC
TRBJ1-1,TRBV5-1,-,TRBD1,CASSKGQGSTEAFF,TGCGCCAGCAGCAAGGGACAGGGATCCACTGAAGCTTTCTTT